The subject of this entry is one T cell receptor beta chain. Its antigen remains unknown. This entry is derived from a study of cytomegalovirus exposure and HLA in healthy donors. Study-wide context: Within the Caucasian-associated ancestry cluster were around 81% of the 398 genotyped donors.

With 60 Vbeta and 13 Jbeta primers, the PCR was carried out. Clones were sequenced by immunoSEQ multiplex PCR, and TCRdb holds only the in-frame ones, with some missing. Of about 120,000 clones in the sample, roughly 82% were seen once. Study results and limitations: The study recorded 160 or so TCR beta chains that were cytomegalovirus-associated. Whilst most TCR sequences proved rare, a subset of public TCRs occurred across many donors.

This clonotype originated in a woman aged 40 to 50 in good health and CMV-seropositive. The sample taken for sequencing was PBMCs.

DNA of the CDR3: TGTGCCTGGAGTGTATGGGGCGGCGTTGGCTATGGCTACACCTTC. Its protein is CAWSVWGGVGYGYTF. V is TRBV30 and J is TRBJ1-2; perhaps TRBD1 as D (5 bases). Trimming took off 0 bases at V and 4 bases at J, with 15 bases between the two ends. The germline V gene encodes CDR1 GTSNPN and CDR2 SVGIG (reference sequence). The CDR3 length is 15 residues.